A single sample gave rise to the 13 T cell receptor beta chains below, sequenced in a study of blood T cell repertoires in COVID-19. The protocol was immunoSEQ multiplex PCR, while the TCRdb copy is restricted to in-frame clones and leaves out a portion. The table lists 200,000 to 300,000 clones, nearly 90% of them singletons. Sample: peripheral blood. Receptor source: a man between 18 and 29 years old with active or convalescent COVID-19.

The chain carries TRBV19 and TRBJ2-6; 7 bases are shared with TRBD1. V dropped 3 bases and J dropped 3; count of bases not matched to a gene: 8. The length of the CDR3 is 17 residues. The germline V gene encodes CDR1 LNHDA and CDR2 SQIVND (reference sequence). The CDR3 bases are TGTGCCAGTAGTATGGAGACAGGGTTAGGTGGGGCCAACGTCCTGACTTTC. Its translation: CASSMETGLGGANVLTF.

V is TRBV5-6 and J is TRBJ1-4, with D possibly matching TRBD1 (6 bases). CDR3 size: 17 residues. The germline gives CDR1 SGHDT, CDR2 YYEEEE. V lost 4 bases and J lost 7, with 23 bases in between. The CDR3 is CASSGRAGGAVVEKLFF. In DNA, the CDR3 is TGTGCCAGCAGCGGGAGGGCCGGGGGCGCGGTCGTTGAAAAACTGTTTTTT.

The V and J genes are TRBV5-6 and TRBJ1-2; 9 nucleotides agree with TRBD1. CDR1 SGHDT and CDR2 YYEEEE come from the germline V gene. This CDR3 region has 15 residues. Trimming took 5 bases from V and 2 from J; bases not matched to a gene: 7. The CDR3 is CASRGQGGLNYGYTF. The CDR3, as DNA: TGTGCCAGCAGGGGACAGGGTGGGTTGAACTATGGCTACACCTTC. The full variable domain, with the rest looked up from reference TRBV5-6 and TRBJ1-2, is DAGVTQSPTHLIKTRGQQVTLRCSPKSGHDTVSWYQQALGQGPQFIFQYYEEEERQRGNFPDRFSGHQFPNYSSELNVNALLLGDSALYLCASRGQGGLNYGYTFGSGTRLTVV.

The genes are TRBV5-1 and TRBJ2-1; 7 bases are shared with TRBD2. This CDR3 region has 15 residues. V shed 4 bases and J 8 bases; nucleotides not matched to a gene: 12. Germline CDR1 is SGHRS and CDR2 is YFSETQ. The CDR3 sequence is CASSGRAGVGDEQFF. The CDR3 DNA is TGCGCCAGCAGCGGACGGGCGGGAGTGGGCGATGAGCAGTTCTTC.

The rearrangement joins TRBV7-2 to TRBJ1-6; possibly TRBD1 for D (5 bases). The CDR3 has 14 residues. V lost 6 bases and J lost 4, with 10 bases in between. CDR1 is SGHTA, CDR2 FQGNSA, per germline. CDR3 DNA sequence: TGTGCCAGCAGAGGGGCAGGATATAATTCACCCCTCCACTTT. Its protein is CASRGAGYNSPLHF. Together with reference TRBV7-2 and TRBJ1-6, the CDR3 gives the full variable domain: GAGVSQSPSNKVTEKGKDVELRCDPISGHTALYWYRQSLGQGLEFLIYFQGNSAPDKSGLPSDRFSAERTGGSVSTLTIQRTQQEDSAVYLCASRGAGYNSPLHFGNGTRLTVT.

This sequence joins TRBV5-1 and TRBJ1-4; perhaps TRBD1 as D (5 bases). This CDR3 is built from 14 residues. V lost 6 bases and J lost 6, with 15 bases in between. Germline CDR1 and CDR2: SGHRS and YFSETQ. The CDR3 nucleotides are TGCGCCAGCAAAGGGACTACACCACATGAAAAACTGTTTTTT. Translating it yields CASKGTTPHEKLFF.

This chain joins TRBV30 and TRBJ1-5; D is uncertain. V shed 5 bases and J shed 2 bases, with 13 bases lying between them. Per the germline V gene, CDR1 is GTSNPN and CDR2 is SVGIG (reference sequence). This CDR3 comprises 14 residues. The CDR3 sequence is CAWGWQSGNQPQHF. As DNA, the CDR3 is TGTGCCTGGGGTTGGCAGTCAGGCAATCAGCCCCAGCATTTT.

The rearrangement uses TRBV5-1 and TRBJ2-3; 13 nucleotides align to TRBD2. The length of the CDR3 is 18 residues. Trimming at V came to 0 bases and at J to 2 bases, leaving 6 bases not matched to a gene. The germline V gene encodes CDR1 SGHRS and CDR2 YFSETQ. CDR3 sequence (DNA): TGCGCCAGCAGCTTGGAGGGACTAGCGGGACTTGTCACAGATACGCAGTATTTT. This gives the protein CASSLEGLAGLVTDTQYF.

V gene TRBV19 combines with J gene TRBJ1-2; D is unclear. Between the trimmed V and J ends, which lost 10 bases and 2 bases, there was a span of 14 bases. Germline CDR1 LNHDA, CDR2 SQIVND (reference sequence). The CDR3 runs to 13 residues. CDR3 in DNA: TGTGCCACCAGGCCCCGGAGGAACTATGGCTACACCTTC. Residues: CATRPRRNYGYTF.

The chain employs TRBV30 and TRBJ1-5; no firm D call. Germline V lookup: CDR1 GTSNPN, CDR2 SVGIG (reference sequence). There are 13 residues in the CDR3. V lost 0 bases, J lost 5 bases, and 8 bases lay in between. This CDR3 reads CAWSVQRDQPQHF. The CDR3 DNA sequence: TGTGCCTGGAGTGTACAGAGGGATCAGCCCCAGCATTTT.

The CDR3, as DNA: TGTGCCAGCAGTCACAGGGTAGGTGAGCAGTACTTC. Translation gives CASSHRVGEQYF. The chain uses TRBV6-2 or TRBV6-3 and TRBJ2-7; the D gene is possibly TRBD1 (6 bases). Germline CDR1 and CDR2: MNHEY and SVGEGT. Trimming took 5 bases from V and 7 from J, leaving 12 bases between them. There are 12 residues in the CDR3.

The genes are TRBV7-9 and TRBJ2-3, with 9 bases lining up with TRBD2. The J segment lost 5 bases and the V segment lost 1 base, leaving 10 bases of the junction unmatched. The V gene's germline CDR1 is SEHNR and CDR2 FQNEAQ (reference sequence). This CDR3 has 17 amino acids. The CDR3 nucleotides read TGTGCCAGCAGCTTAGATTCGGCGGGAGGGCCAAGAGATACGCAGTATTTT. It specifies CASSLDSAGGPRDTQYF. Full variable domain (rest looked up from reference TRBV7-9 and TRBJ2-3): DTGVSQNPRHKITKRGQNVTFRCDPISEHNRLYWYRQTLGQGPEFLTYFQNEAQLEKSRLLSDRFSAERPKGSFSTLEIQRTEQGDSAMYLCASSLDSAGGPRDTQYFGPGTRLTVL.

The chain recombines TRBV4-1 with TRBJ2-7, with TRBD2 as a possible D gene (5 bases). Germline assignment: CDR1 MGHRA and CDR2 YSYEKL. V lost 0 bases and J lost 2, with 8 bases in between. The CDR3 covers 14 residues. CDR3 amino acids: CASSQDGIAYEQYF. In DNA form, the CDR3 reads TGCGCCAGCAGCCAAGACGGGATCGCCTACGAGCAGTACTTC.